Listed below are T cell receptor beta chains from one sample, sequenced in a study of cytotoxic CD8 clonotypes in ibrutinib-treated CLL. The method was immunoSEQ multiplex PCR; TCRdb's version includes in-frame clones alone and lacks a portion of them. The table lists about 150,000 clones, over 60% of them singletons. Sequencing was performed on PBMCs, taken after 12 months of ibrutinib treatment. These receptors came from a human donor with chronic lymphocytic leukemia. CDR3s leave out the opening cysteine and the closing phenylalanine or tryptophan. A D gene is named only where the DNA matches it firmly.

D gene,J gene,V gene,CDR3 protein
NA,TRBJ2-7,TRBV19,ASSPRTRSPYEQY
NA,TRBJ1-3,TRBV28,ASSLLGVTDGGSGNTIY
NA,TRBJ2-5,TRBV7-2,ASSLVPGGEKTQY
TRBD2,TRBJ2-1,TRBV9,ASSVRRGLAGVGNEQF
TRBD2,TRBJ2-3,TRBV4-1,ASSQDRWREGLIDTQY
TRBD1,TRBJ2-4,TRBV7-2,ASSSRTGGNIQY
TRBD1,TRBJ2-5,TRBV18,ASSRGDRGFETQY
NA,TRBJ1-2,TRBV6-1,ASSLGGGYT
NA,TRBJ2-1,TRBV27,ASSLDSSYNEQF
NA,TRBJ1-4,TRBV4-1,ASSQTGIWANEKLF
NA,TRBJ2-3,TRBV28,ASSFPIQGRDLTDTQY
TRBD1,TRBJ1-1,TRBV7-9,ASSLRGGDKAF
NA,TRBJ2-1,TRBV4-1,ASSQAGGEQF
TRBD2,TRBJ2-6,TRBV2,ASSDRGVSSGANVLT
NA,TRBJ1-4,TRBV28,ASSSALRELF
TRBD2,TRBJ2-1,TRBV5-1,ASSLIPGGYNEQF
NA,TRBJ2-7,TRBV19,ASSIQGRSYEQY
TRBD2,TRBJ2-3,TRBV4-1,ASSQSASGSDTQY
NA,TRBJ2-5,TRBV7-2,ASSPLVGLGETQY
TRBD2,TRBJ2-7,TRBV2,ASSKTSGSNYEQY
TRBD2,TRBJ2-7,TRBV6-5,ASSYGLAGVYEQY
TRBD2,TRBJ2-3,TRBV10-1,ASTPGLAGVRDTQY
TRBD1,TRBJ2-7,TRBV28,ASTTGQRLYEEQY
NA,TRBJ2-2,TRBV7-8,ASSLGQGDTGELF
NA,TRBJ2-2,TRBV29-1,SVERGANTGELF
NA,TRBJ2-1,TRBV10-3,AISPTWWGSSYNEQF
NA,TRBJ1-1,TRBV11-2,ASYKSASTGTEAF
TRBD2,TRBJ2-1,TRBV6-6,ASSYPSGSKDEQF
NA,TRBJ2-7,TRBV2,ASSEQGKAYEQY
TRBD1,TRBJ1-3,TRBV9,ASSLTGGSGNTIY
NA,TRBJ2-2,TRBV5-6,ASSFLPSGNTGELF
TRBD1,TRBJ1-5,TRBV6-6,ASSYDRGRQPQH
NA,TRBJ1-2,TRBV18,ASSPPFSAYGYT
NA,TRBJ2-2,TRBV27,ASRETRTTGELF
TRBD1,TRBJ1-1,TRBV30,AWTGQEGLATEAF
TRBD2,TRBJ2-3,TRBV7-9,ASSLPGLATDTQY
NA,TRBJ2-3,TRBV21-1,ATYTGPFTDTQY
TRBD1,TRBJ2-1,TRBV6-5,ASSYGTGSYNEQF
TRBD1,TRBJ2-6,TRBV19,ASSSTGVGANVLT
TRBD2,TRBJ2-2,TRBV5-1,ATSNEREGDTGELF
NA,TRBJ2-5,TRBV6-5,ASSARGQETQY
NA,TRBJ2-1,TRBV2,ASSGDPLAAGPREEQF
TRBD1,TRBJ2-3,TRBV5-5,ASRRDRDTDTQY
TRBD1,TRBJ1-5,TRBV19,ASNEGGKSQPQH